A single sample is the source of the 31 T cell receptor beta chains below, sequenced in a study of blood T cell repertoires in COVID-19. Method: immunoSEQ multiplex PCR; TCRdb's copy keeps in-frame clones and lacks some. The table has 350,000 to 400,000 clones, 88% seen once. Material for sequencing was PBMCs or T cells enriched from blood (not recorded which). These receptors all stem from a woman aged 30 to 39 with acute COVID-19.

This chain connects TRBV6-5 to TRBJ2-1; 8 positions match TRBD2. Trimming cost V 4 bases and J 7 bases; bases outside gene matches: 6. The CDR3 runs 14 residues. The V gene's germline CDR1 is MNHEY and CDR2 SVGAGI. The CDR3 loop is CASSWSGGLNEQFF. The CDR3, as DNA: TGTGCCAGCAGTTGGAGCGGGGGACTAAATGAGCAGTTCTTC.

The chain carries TRBV28 and TRBJ1-1, with a weak D call TRBD1 (6 bases). V lost 4 bases, J lost 4 bases, and 7 bases lay in between. Germline V gene lookup returns CDR1 MDHEN and CDR2 SYDVKM. This CDR3 has 12 amino acids. The CDR3, as DNA: TGTGCCAGCAGTTCACAGGGCACTGAAGCTTTCTTT. Its protein product is CASSSQGTEAFF.

This clone has a handful of counts. This sequence joins TRBV6-5 and TRBJ1-2; a weak D match, TRBD1 (6 bases). The germline gives CDR1 MNHEY, CDR2 SVGAGI. This CDR3 has 13 residues. V was clipped by 8 bases and J by 3 bases, with 13 bases between them. CDR3 loop: CASSRDTDYGYTF. Here the CDR3 DNA reads TGTGCCAGCTCCAGGGACACGGACTATGGCTACACCTTC.

The genes are TRBV12-3 or TRBV12-4 and TRBJ2-7; 7 nucleotides line up with TRBD2. Trimming removed 5 bases from V and 6 bases from J; junction bases left unmatched: 7. The CDR3 is 13 residues long. CDR3 bases: TGTGCCAGCAGTCGGACTAGTTTGGGCGAGCAGTACTTC. Protein sequence: CASSRTSLGEQYF.

V usage is TRBV4-3 and J usage is TRBJ2-7; TRBD1 agrees at 7 bases. CDR1 LGHNA and CDR2 YSLEER come from the germline V gene. This CDR3 contains 15 residues. The J segment lost 2 bases and the V segment lost 3 bases, leaving 7 bases of the junction unmatched. In DNA form, the CDR3 reads TGCGCCAGCAGCCAGGGCCGGGACAGAGCCTACGAGCAGTACTTC. Protein product: CASSQGRDRAYEQYF.

The rearrangement links TRBV30 to TRBJ1-1; 7 positions match TRBD1. Germline V CDR1 and CDR2: GTSNPN, SVGIG (reference sequence). This CDR3 has 15 residues. V shed 3 bases and J 6 bases; nucleotides not matched to a gene: 13. In DNA form, the CDR3 reads TGTGCCTGGAGCCCCACAGGGGAAGGGTCTTCTGAAGCTTTCTTT. It translates to CAWSPTGEGSSEAFF.

The V and J genes are TRBV12-3 or TRBV12-4 and TRBJ1-1; D is undetermined. CDR3 length: 11 residues. The V and J ends lost 8 bases and 1 base respectively, with 5 bases between them. Here the CDR3 reads CASSGNTEAFF. DNA for the CDR3: TGTGCCAGCTCCGGGAACACTGAAGCTTTCTTT.

The chain has TRBV11-2 and TRBJ1-6, with 8 nucleotides matching TRBD1. V dropped 4 bases and J dropped 7; count of bases not matched to a gene: 15. Per the germline V gene, CDR1 is SGHAT and CDR2 is FQNNGV. This CDR3 has 18 residues. CDR3 nucleotide sequence: TGTGCCAGCAGCTCTCTAGGACAGGGACTACCGTGGAATTCACCCCTCCACTTT. Protein product: CASSSLGQGLPWNSPLHF.

The V and J genes are TRBV6-5 and TRBJ2-7; TRBD2 aligns across 7 bases. CDR1 is MNHEY and CDR2 is SVGAGI in the germline V gene. This CDR3 spans 15 amino acids. Trimming took 6 bases from V and 1 from J; bases not matched to a gene: 9. This CDR3 is CASSHYSGESYEQYF. As DNA, the CDR3 is TGTGCCAGCAGCCACTACAGCGGGGAATCCTACGAGCAGTACTTC.

V gene TRBV3-1 (or the pseudogene TRBV3-2) combines with J gene TRBJ2-7, with 9 bases that match TRBD2. Trimming took 6 bases from V and 2 from J; bases not matched to a gene: 5. The CDR3 loop spans 14 amino acids. Germline V lookup: CDR1 LGHDT, CDR2 YNNKEL (reference sequence). The CDR3 loop reads CASRLSGGPYEQYF. CDR3 DNA: TGTGCCAGCAGACTTAGCGGGGGACCCTACGAGCAGTACTTC.

The chain recombines TRBV25-1 with TRBJ2-2; D gene unclear. This CDR3 spans 13 amino acids. Trimming removed 4 bases at V and 5 bases at J, with 8 bases between. Germline lookup yields CDR1 MGHDK and CDR2 SYGVNS. The CDR3 is CASSGRLTGELFF. For the CDR3, the DNA is TGTGCCAGCAGTGGCCGACTTACCGGGGAGCTGTTTTTT.

The CDR3 protein is CASSAAGTSGGYTDTQYF. The CDR3 DNA reads as TGTGCCAGCAGCGCCGCCGGGACTAGCGGGGGATACACAGATACGCAGTATTTT. The V call is TRBV5-6, the J call TRBJ2-3, with TRBD2 matching over 14 bases. The V gene's germline CDR1 is SGHDT and CDR2 YYEEEE. The V and J ends lost 4 bases and 2 bases, in that order; junction bases with no gene match: 9. This CDR3 contains 18 residues.

This clone was detected a few times. Other nucleotide sequences in the sample specify the same CDR3. The chain employs TRBV18 and TRBJ1-3; D uncertain. This CDR3 spans 14 amino acids. Trimming shortened V by 2 bases and J by 2 bases, and 7 bases separated the two germline ends. Germline V CDR1 and CDR2: KGHSH, LQKENI. The CDR3 sequence is CASSPAGAGNTIYF. As DNA, the CDR3 is TGTGCCAGCTCACCAGCGGGAGCTGGAAACACCATATATTTT.

This clone was recorded only once. The chain joins TRBV30 to TRBJ1-4; D is ambiguous. CDR1 is GTSNPN and CDR2 is SVGIG in the germline V gene (reference sequence). The CDR3 totals 11 residues. V was cut by 0 bases and J by 14 bases, with 10 bases left in between. The CDR3 DNA reads TGTGCCTGGAGTGTAGGCGCGGGTCTGTTTTTT. Residues: CAWSVGAGLFF. Looking up the rest from reference TRBV30 and TRBJ1-4 gives the full variable domain: SQTIHQWPATLVQPVGSPLSLECTVEGTSNPNLYWYRQAAGRGLQLLFYSVGIGQISSEVPQNLSASRPQDRQFILSSKKLLLSDSGFYLCAWSVGAGLFFGSGTQLSVL.

The chain employs TRBV19 and TRBJ2-7; TRBD1 aligns across 11 bases. Unmatched junction bases numbered 6, after V lost 6 bases and J lost 2 bases. Germline CDR1 LNHDA, CDR2 SQIVND (reference sequence). This CDR3 has 15 amino acids. The CDR3 DNA is TGTGCCAGTAGGGCTCAGGGACAGGGGGCCTACGAGCAGTACTTC. Encoded protein: CASRAQGQGAYEQYF.

The chain couples TRBV6-5 to TRBJ2-2; perhaps TRBD2 as D (5 bases). V was shortened by 0 bases and J by 9 bases, with 11 bases between the two germline ends. CDR3 length: 14 amino acids. Germline assignment: CDR1 MNHEY and CDR2 SVGAGI. The CDR3 protein is CASSYSTSTRELFF. The CDR3 coding sequence is TGTGCCAGCAGTTACTCAACTAGTACGAGGGAGCTGTTTTTT.

Ten or more counts support this clone. The gene calls are TRBV6-4 and TRBJ2-1, with 14 bases that match TRBD2. Germline V CDR1 and CDR2: MRHNA, SNTAGT. The ends lost 0 bases at V and 8 bases at J; junction bases unmatched: 0. The CDR3 length is 15 residues. The CDR3 here is CASSDSTSGGDEQFF. The CDR3 bases are TGTGCCAGCAGTGACTCGACTAGCGGGGGGGATGAGCAGTTCTTC.

The genes are TRBV24-1 and TRBJ2-1; 10 bases are shared with TRBD2. The germline V gene has CDR1 KGHDR and CDR2 SFDVKD. The CDR3 contains 16 residues. Trimming cost V 0 bases and J 9 bases; bases outside gene matches: 7. DNA of the CDR3: TGTGCCACCAGTGATTTGTCCAGCGGGGGGGCTGGTGAGCAGTTCTTC. Protein product: CATSDLSSGGAGEQFF.

With respect to this clone: Other DNA variants within this sample encode the same CDR3. The rearrangement links TRBV18 to TRBJ2-7; a possible D gene is TRBD1 (6 bases). This CDR3 contains 12 residues. Trimming cost V 4 bases and J 2 bases, with 6 bases left between them. Germline loops: CDR1 KGHSH, CDR2 LQKENI. The CDR3 DNA reads as TGTGCCAGCTCACGGGACACCTACGAGCAGTACTTC. Translating it yields CASSRDTYEQYF.

This clone is a singleton in its sample. The rearrangement links TRBV7-3 to TRBJ2-7; TRBD2 agrees at 13 bases. There are 18 residues in the CDR3. The junction had 5 bases not matched to a gene; V was cut back by 0 bases and J by 0 bases. In germline, CDR1 is SGHTA, CDR2 FQGTGA. The CDR3 here is CASSLTGLAGTRSYEQYF. The DNA of the CDR3 is TGTGCCAGCAGCTTAACGGGACTAGCGGGGACCCGCTCCTACGAGCAGTACTTC.

The chain recombines TRBV7-8 with TRBJ1-1; tentative D call: TRBD1 (5 bases). Trimming stripped 5 bases from V and 0 bases from J, with 10 bases between. The germline V gene has CDR1 SGHVS and CDR2 FQNEAQ. The CDR3 has 14 amino acids. This chain's CDR3 is CASSPQGLNTEAFF. CDR3 nucleotide sequence: TGTGCCAGCAGCCCCCAGGGATTGAACACTGAAGCTTTCTTT.

The chain recombines TRBV7-3 with TRBJ2-5; D possibly corresponds to TRBD2 (6 bases). The length of the CDR3 is 12 residues. The V and J ends lost 4 bases and 9 bases respectively, with 12 bases between them. The germline CDR1 and CDR2 sequences are SGHTA and FQGTGA. The CDR3 coding sequence is TGTGCCAGCAGCTCCGAGCCGGGGGCCCAGTACTTC. This codes for CASSSEPGAQYF.

The gene calls are TRBV3-1 (or the pseudogene TRBV3-2) and TRBJ1-2; 9 bases are a match to TRBD1. V shed 2 bases and J 2 bases; nucleotides not matched to a gene: 3. Germline V gene lookup returns CDR1 LGHDT and CDR2 YNNKEL (reference sequence). The CDR3 spans 15 residues. The CDR3 here is CASSQYGTGNYGYTF. DNA for the CDR3: TGTGCCAGCAGCCAATACGGGACAGGGAACTATGGCTACACCTTC.

The V gene is TRBV25-1, the J gene TRBJ1-1; D is unclear. CDR3 length equals 12 residues. CDR1 is MGHDK and CDR2 is SYGVNS in the germline V gene. Deletions cut 6 bases from V and 1 base from J, with 6 bases between. Written as DNA, the CDR3 is TGTGCCAGCAGACAGACGAACACTGAAGCTTTCTTT. It codes for CASRQTNTEAFF.

This chain joins TRBV30 and TRBJ2-5; no reliable D call. Germline V CDR1 and CDR2: GTSNPN, SVGIG (reference sequence). The length of the CDR3 is 12 residues. Trimming left V 0 bases short and J 3 bases short, with 5 bases between. The chain's CDR3 is CAWSVSEETQYF. The CDR3 DNA reads as TGTGCCTGGAGTGTAAGCGAAGAGACCCAGTACTTC.

The chain couples TRBV7-2 to TRBJ1-5; possible D gene TRBD1, 6 bases. The CDR3 runs 16 residues. Germline CDR1 and CDR2: SGHTA and FQGNSA. Trimming cost V 5 bases and J 2 bases, with 16 bases left between them. The CDR3 nucleotides read TGTGCCAGCAGCCCCGAGGGAGGGGGTCGCAATCAGCCCCAGCATTTT. As protein: CASSPEGGGRNQPQHF. The full variable domain, with the rest looked up from reference TRBV7-2 and TRBJ1-5, is GAGVSQSPSNKVTEKGKDVELRCDPISGHTALYWYRQSLGQGLEFLIYFQGNSAPDKSGLPSDRFSAERTGGSVSTLTIQRTQQEDSAVYLCASSPEGGGRNQPQHFGDGTRLSIL.

The V gene is TRBV11-2, the J gene TRBJ2-7, with 11 bases lining up with TRBD2. This CDR3 comprises 16 residues. With V trimmed by 2 bases and J by 3 bases, 6 bases remained unmatched. Germline V CDR1 and CDR2: SGHAT, FQNNGV. The DNA of the CDR3 is TGTGCCAGCAGCTTACGGATGCTAGCGGGGGGCTACGAGCAGTACTTC. This translates into CASSLRMLAGGYEQYF.

This chain joins TRBV6-5 and TRBJ2-7; no clear D gene. The CDR3 loop spans 15 amino acids. CDR1 MNHEY and CDR2 SVGAGI come from the germline V gene. V lost 6 bases to trimming and J lost 0 bases, with 15 bases between them. The CDR3 nucleotides read TGTGCCAGCAGACCGTCGGCAGGTAGCTCCTACGAGCAGTACTTC. Translated: CASRPSAGSSYEQYF.

This rearrangement joins TRBV7-8 to TRBJ1-1; D uncertain. Deletions cut 5 bases from V and 1 base from J, with 8 bases between. CDR3 length: 13 residues. CDR1 is SGHVS, CDR2 FQNEAQ, per germline. Here the CDR3 reads CASSAHGNTEAFF. As DNA, the CDR3 is TGTGCCAGCAGCGCCCACGGGAACACTGAAGCTTTCTTT.

The chain is built from TRBV6-5 and TRBJ1-6; D possibly corresponds to TRBD1 (5 bases). The V end lost 3 bases, the J end lost 9 bases, and 12 bases lay between the germline ends. Germline CDR1 and CDR2: MNHEY and SVGAGI. The CDR3 spans 14 residues. Here the CDR3 DNA reads TGTGCCAGCAGTTATGGGCAGGGAGGTTCACCCCTCCACTTT. Protein sequence: CASSYGQGGSPLHF.

This sequence joins TRBV24-1 and TRBJ2-7, with a weak D call TRBD2 (6 bases). Germline V CDR1 and CDR2: KGHDR, SFDVKD. The CDR3 runs to 16 residues. The V end was cut by 3 bases, the J end by 1 base, with 15 bases between. Here the CDR3 DNA reads TGTGCCACCAGTGATCCTGGGGCAGGGACTTCCTACGAGCAGTACTTC. Its translation is CATSDPGAGTSYEQYF.